This T cell receptor (beta chain) derives from a study of T cells after yellow fever vaccination. Study details: Some fractions had low cell numbers, and these were prepared with SMART-Seq v4 Ultra Low Input. Study results and caveats: At 95% to 98% for CD4 and 88% for CD8, most primary-vaccination clones showed up again after the booster. Overall, a small share of clonotypes was seen in both CD4 and CD8 compartments.

To note about this clonotype: Its cognate antigen is unknown.

MiXCR, applied by TCRdb to the 5' RACE reads, yields one record per CDR3 protein. The sample has 200,000 to 250,000 distinct CDR3 sequences; less than 9% are singletons. Sample: CD4+ T cells sorted from PBMCs, taken 15 days after the yellow fever booster vaccination. This receptor was taken from a man aged 25 to 40 who received the YFV17D yellow fever vaccine.

This chain's CDR3 is CASSGGHSSYEQYF. CDR3 coding DNA: TGTGCCAGCTCAGGGGGACATTCCTCCTACGAGCAGTACTTC. This sequence joins TRBV18 and TRBJ2-7, with a weak D call TRBD1 (6 bases). V gave up 5 bases and J gave up 0 bases, with 11 bases separating them. Looked up from germline, CDR1 is KGHSH and CDR2 is LQKENI. The CDR3 covers 14 residues.